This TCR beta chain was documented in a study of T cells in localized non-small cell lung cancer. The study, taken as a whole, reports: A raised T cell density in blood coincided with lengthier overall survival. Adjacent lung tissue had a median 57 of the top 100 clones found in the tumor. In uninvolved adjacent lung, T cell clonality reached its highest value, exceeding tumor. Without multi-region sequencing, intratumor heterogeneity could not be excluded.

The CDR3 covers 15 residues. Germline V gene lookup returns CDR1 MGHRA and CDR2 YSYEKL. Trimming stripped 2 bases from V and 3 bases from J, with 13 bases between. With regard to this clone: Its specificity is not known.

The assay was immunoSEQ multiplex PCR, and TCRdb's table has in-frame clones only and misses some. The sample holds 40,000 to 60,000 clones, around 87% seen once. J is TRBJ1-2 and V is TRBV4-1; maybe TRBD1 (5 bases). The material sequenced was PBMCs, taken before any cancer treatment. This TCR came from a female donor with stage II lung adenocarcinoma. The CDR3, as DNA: TGCGCCAGCAGCCAACCCAGACAGATCCACTATGGCTACACCTTC. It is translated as CASSQPRQIHYGYTF.